Presented here are 10 T cell receptor beta chains from one specimen sequenced in a study of T cell responses to AZD1222 COVID-19 vaccine. Sequencing was performed with immunoSEQ multiplex PCR; in TCRdb, only in-frame clones are kept and a portion is missing. The sample gives around 120,000 clones, roughly 90% of which show up once; roughly 1.1% is in the top ten. The material sequenced was peripheral blood, taken on day 0 of AZD1222 vaccination. These receptor sequences come from an adult in good health.

The chain is built from TRBV18 and TRBJ1-1, with TRBD1 identical over 7 bases. V was clipped by 0 bases and J by 7 bases; unmatched bases: 5. Germline CDR1 and CDR2: KGHSH and LQKENI. This CDR3 region has 14 residues. The CDR3 DNA sequence: TGTGCCAGCTCACCACCAGGCAGGGGGGTTGAAGCTTTCTTT. Translating gives CASSPPGRGVEAFF.

This sequence joins TRBV21-1 and TRBJ2-3. TRBV21-1 counts as a pseudogene. The CDR3 contains 13 residues. CDR3 loop: CARLGVTTDTQYF. The CDR3 nucleotides read TGTGCCCGCCTGGGGGTAACCACAGATACGCAGTATTTT.

The rearrangement uses TRBV6-2 or TRBV6-3 and TRBJ2-3; D gene ambiguous. The V gene lost 2 bases and the J gene lost 1 base, with 13 bases spanning the gap. Germline lookup yields CDR1 MNHEY and CDR2 SVGEGT. This CDR3 region has 16 residues. CDR3 in amino acids: CASSYGKRGGTDTQYF. CDR3 in DNA: TGTGCCAGCAGTTACGGCAAGAGAGGAGGCACAGATACGCAGTATTTT.

CDR3 nucleotides: TGTGCCAGCAGCCCAACAGGGGACCCTGAAGCTTTCTTT. It codes for CASSPTGDPEAFF. The J gene is TRBJ1-1, the V gene TRBV7-9; 7 bases match TRBD1. The ends lost 5 bases at V and 6 bases at J; junction bases unmatched: 6. This CDR3 region has 13 residues. Germline CDR1 is SEHNR and CDR2 is FQNEAQ (reference sequence).

The rearrangement links TRBV11-3 to TRBJ2-7; possible D gene TRBD1, 6 bases. The ends were cut back, 7 bases at V and 2 bases at J, with 12 bases in the middle. Germline-derived CDR1 and CDR2 are SGHNT and YENEEA. CDR3 size: 13 residues. CDR3 residues: CASKGVQAYEQYF. For the CDR3, the DNA is TGTGCCAGCAAGGGGGTACAAGCCTACGAGCAGTACTTC.

The chain is built from TRBV5-6 and TRBJ1-1; TRBD1 agrees at 9 bases. Germline V gene lookup returns CDR1 SGHDT and CDR2 YYEEEE. J was trimmed by 3 bases and V by 4 bases; bases with no gene match: 4. The CDR3 runs 14 residues. CDR3 sequence (DNA): TGTGCCAGCAGCGTGACAGGGGGACACACTGAAGCTTTCTTT. Residues: CASSVTGGHTEAFF.

The chain links TRBV6-6 to TRBJ2-7; 14 bases fit TRBD2. This CDR3 contains 15 residues. Germline-derived CDR1 and CDR2 are MNHNY and SVGAGI (reference sequence). The V and J ends lost 6 bases and 7 bases, in that order; junction bases with no gene match: 8. The CDR3 DNA reads TGTGCCAGCAGCCTCTACGGGACTAGCGGGGGAGAGCAGTACTTC. Its protein is CASSLYGTSGGEQYF.

The chain links TRBV6-5 to TRBJ1-1, with D possibly matching TRBD1 (5 bases). The V and J ends lost 6 bases and 5 bases respectively, with 13 bases between them. This CDR3 is built from 13 residues. Germline lookup yields CDR1 MNHEY and CDR2 SVGAGI. CDR3 sequence: CASSIGQRTEAFF. DNA of the CDR3: TGTGCCAGCAGCATCGGACAAAGGACTGAAGCTTTCTTT.

The count of this clone is one. CDR3: CASTSPPYGYTF. CDR3 nucleotides: TGTGCCAGCACCAGCCCCCCCTATGGCTACACCTTC. The V and J genes are TRBV7-2 and TRBJ1-2; no reliable D call. Germline loops: CDR1 SGHTA, CDR2 FQGNSA. Between the trimmed V and J ends, which lost 7 bases and 4 bases, there was a span of 10 bases. This CDR3 spans 12 amino acids.

V gene TRBV2 combines with J gene TRBJ2-3; TRBD1 aligns across 7 bases. After removal of 3 bases from V and 2 bases from J, the junction contained 5 bases not matched to a gene. The CDR3 is 15 amino acids. CDR1 SNHLY and CDR2 FYNNEI come from the germline V gene. The CDR3 sequence: CASSDAGTATDTQYF. CDR3 coding DNA: TGTGCCAGCAGTGATGCCGGGACAGCCACAGATACGCAGTATTTT.